A single sample gave rise to the 14 T cell receptor beta chains below, sequenced in a study of blood T cells in healthy people across ages. Primers used in a second PCR of about 6 to 11 cycles were a sample-barcoded 5' primer and a J-beta primer mix. TCRdb passed the 5' RACE reads through MiXCR, listing each CDR3 protein once. The data contain 1.2 million to 1.5 million distinct CDR3 sequences, around 59% of them seen just once; the ten biggest clones take up about 6.3%. Sample: blood. Every receptor here comes from a man between 18 and 29 years old in good health.

On this clonotype itself: Here the CDR3 omits its conserved ending phenylalanine or tryptophan, so a read error is the likely source. The chain links TRBV5-5 to TRBJ2-4; D may be TRBD2 (6 bases). Germline V CDR1 and CDR2: SGHKS, YYEKEE (reference sequence). The CDR3 sequence is 14 residues long. V lost 7 bases and J 6 bases, leaving 17 bases between the germline ends. The CDR3 sequence is CASSSTSRGNIQYL. CDR3 sequence (DNA): TGTGCCAGCTCCTCAACTAGCCGGGGAAACATTCAGTACTTG.

V usage is TRBV20-1 and J usage is TRBJ1-2; D may be TRBD1 (6 bases). Germline CDR1 DFQATT, CDR2 SNEGSKA (reference sequence). The germline V and J ends were trimmed by 5 bases and 3 bases, with 16 bases remaining between them. The CDR3 spans 14 residues. The CDR3: CSAELQGKYYGYTF. The CDR3 nucleotides read TGCAGTGCTGAGCTGCAGGGGAAGTACTATGGCTACACCTTC.

This clonotype was detected a few times. V gene TRBV4-2 combines with J gene TRBJ2-2, with D tentatively TRBD1 (6 bases). CDR3 length equals 18 residues. Trimming left V 3 bases short and J 1 base short, with 18 bases between. Germline CDR1 is LGHNA and CDR2 is YNFKEQ. The CDR3 coding sequence is TGTGCCAGCAGCCAGGGTGTACAGGGAATAGAGAACACCGGGGAGCTGTTTTTT. Protein product: CASSQGVQGIENTGELFF.

DNA of the CDR3: TGCAGCGTTGTGGAGCCGGCGGGCTACACCTTC. Protein product: CSVVEPAGYTF. The chain uses TRBV29-1 and TRBJ1-2; D gene ambiguous. The ends were cut back, 4 bases at V and 8 bases at J, with 11 bases in the middle. Germline V CDR1 and CDR2: SQVTM, ANQGSEA. The CDR3 length is 11 residues.

This rearrangement joins TRBV11-2 to TRBJ1-2; the D is unclear. The CDR3 is 15 amino acids. Trimming left V 2 bases short and J 6 bases short, with 16 bases between. The germline V gene has CDR1 SGHAT and CDR2 FQNNGV. The CDR3 DNA reads TGTGCCAGCAGCTTACCCTCGGACTTGGTCGATGGCTACACCTTC. Protein: CASSLPSDLVDGYTF.

This chain connects TRBV20-1 to TRBJ2-1; 7 positions match TRBD1. The CDR3 is 16 amino acids. Germline V gives CDR1 DFQATT, CDR2 SNEGSKA (reference sequence). J gave up 4 bases and V 2 bases, and 11 bases lay outside the gene matches. The CDR3, as DNA: TGCAGTGCTAGAAGACAGGGCCCCGCTTATTACAATGAGCAGTTCTTC. It yields the protein CSARRQGPAYYNEQFF.

This chain connects TRBV28 to TRBJ2-1; perhaps TRBD1 as D (6 bases). The CDR3 spans 14 residues. CDR1 is MDHEN and CDR2 is SYDVKM in the germline V gene. Trimming removed 3 bases at V and 5 bases at J, with 11 bases between. The CDR3 nucleotides read TGTGCCAGCAGTTTTGGTGGGGGCGACAATGAGCAGTTCTTC. Its protein is CASSFGGGDNEQFF.

The rearrangement links TRBV21-1 to TRBJ1-3; the listed D gene, TRBD1, was not tested against the DNA. TRBV21-1 is described as a pseudogene. The CDR3 is made up of 15 amino acids. CDR3 sequence reads: CASSKTGPSGNTIYF. The CDR3 region has the DNA TGTGCCAGCAGCAAAACAGGACCCTCGGGAAACACCATATATTTT.

This clonotype was detected a few times. This chain uses TRBV7-9 with TRBJ1-2, with 9 bases fitting TRBD1. V was pared by 5 bases and J by 8 bases, with 9 bases of the junction left unmatched. This CDR3 spans 14 amino acids. In germline, CDR1 is SEHNR, CDR2 FQNEAQ (reference sequence). CDR3 amino acids: CASSTGQGIRGYTF. In DNA form, the CDR3 reads TGTGCCAGCAGCACCGGACAGGGGATAAGGGGCTACACCTTC. The full variable domain, in which reference TRBV7-9 and TRBJ1-2 provide the parts outside the CDR3, is DTGVSQNPRHKITKRGQNVTFRCDPISEHNRLYWYRQTLGQGPEFLTYFQNEAQLEKSRLLSDRFSAERPKGSFSTLEIQRTEQGDSAMYLCASSTGQGIRGYTFGSGTRLTVV.

The CDR3 bases are TGTGCCATCAGTGAGTCCACAGCTGAAGCTTTCTTT. Translation gives CAISESTAEAFF. The rearrangement joins TRBV10-3 to TRBJ1-1, with no clear D. The germline V and J ends were trimmed by 0 bases and 6 bases, with 5 bases remaining between them. The CDR3 sequence is 12 residues long. From germline, CDR1 is ENHRY and CDR2 SYGVKD.

CDR3 DNA sequence: TGTGCCACCAGTGCGTCTTGGCGGGATACGCAGTATTTT. It is translated as CATSASWRDTQYF. This chain connects TRBV24-1 to TRBJ2-3; unclear D gene. CDR3 length: 13 residues. V was pared by 5 bases and J by 6 bases, with 11 bases between. Germline loops: CDR1 KGHDR, CDR2 SFDVKD.

This clonotype has a single count. This may arise from a read error, as a much more abundant clone is one base away. This sequence joins TRBV28 and TRBJ1-1; D unresolved. This CDR3 is built from 11 residues. Per germline, CDR1 MDHEN and CDR2 SYDVKM. In nucleotides, the CDR3 is TGTGCCGGCAGTCCCGAATCTGAAGCTTTCTTT. This codes for CAGSPESEAFF.

This clonotype was counted a few times. The chain joins TRBV6-6 to TRBJ2-2, with 9 bases lining up with TRBD1. The CDR3 is made up of 16 amino acids. CDR1 and CDR2 (germline): MNHNY, SVGAGI (reference sequence). Trimming removed 6 bases from V and 5 bases from J; junction bases left unmatched: 10. The DNA for the CDR3 is TGTGCCAGCAGCCACTGGACAGGGGCTAGTACCGGGGAGCTGTTTTTT. It encodes CASSHWTGASTGELFF.

The rearrangement uses TRBV11-1 and TRBJ2-1; D not certain. The germline V and J ends were trimmed by 1 base and 1 base, with 8 bases remaining between them. Looked up from germline, CDR1 is SGHAT and CDR2 is FQDESV (reference sequence). The CDR3 has 15 residues. The CDR3 here is CASSLVWRSYNEQFF. The CDR3 DNA reads as TGTGCCAGCAGCTTAGTTTGGCGGTCCTACAATGAGCAGTTCTTC.